These 5 T cell receptor beta chains originate from one sample sequenced in a study of cytomegalovirus exposure and HLA in healthy donors (dated by TCRdb to the late 2010s). The method behind the library was the immunoSEQ multiplex PCR assay. A mixture of 60 forward primers for TCR Vbeta segments and 13 reverse primers for TCR Jbeta segments was used in the multiplex PCR. TCRdb took this table from immuneACCESS and kept in-frame rearrangements with V and J called. Such tables lack part of the clones; where checked against another copy, unresolved V genes explain under half of the gap, and the rest is unexplained. This sample is represented by approximately 77,000 clones; over 65% of them were singletons. Approximately 4.6% of the sample goes to the ten largest clones. The specimen sequenced was PBMCs. These receptors were obtained from a man aged 40-55 years in good health and CMV-seronegative.

This sequence joins TRBV6-5 and TRBJ1-1; possible D gene TRBD1, 5 bases. Deletions cut 7 bases from V and 11 bases from J, with 20 bases between. This CDR3 has 13 amino acids. From germline, CDR1 is MNHEY and CDR2 SVGAGI. Here the CDR3 reads CASTTTSGGKAFF. In nucleotides, the CDR3 is TGTGCCAGCACCACGACTTCCGGGGGGAAGGCTTTCTTT.

The rearrangement joins TRBV7-8 to TRBJ2-7; unclear D gene. Looked up from germline, CDR1 is SGHVS and CDR2 is FQNEAQ. Trimming shortened V by 1 base and J by 3 bases, and 10 bases separated the two germline ends. CDR3 length equals 14 residues. The CDR3 DNA reads TGTGCCAGCAGCTTAGGTCTAGAAGGCTACGAGCAGTACTTC. Protein sequence: CASSLGLEGYEQYF.

This chain links TRBV18 with TRBJ2-2; TRBD1 might be the D (6 bases). The CDR3 has 12 residues. The ends were cut back, 6 bases at V and 5 bases at J, with 7 bases in the middle. Germline V lookup: CDR1 KGHSH, CDR2 LQKENI. CDR3 bases: TGTGCCAGCTCTACAGGGACCGGGGAGCTGTTTTTT. Translation: CASSTGTGELFF.

V and J are TRBV7-3 and TRBJ2-7, with TRBD2 matching 8 bases. V shed 5 bases, J shed 4 bases, and the junction held 10 bases outside the gene matches. The germline V gene encodes CDR1 SGHTA and CDR2 FQGTGA. This CDR3 contains 15 residues. DNA of the CDR3: TGTGCCAGCAGCCTGGACACTAGCGGAGATTACGAGCAGTACTTC. It translates to CASSLDTSGDYEQYF.

This clone is judged medium-sized. The rearrangement joins TRBV5-1 to TRBJ1-1; TRBD1 matches at 8 bases. The CDR3 contains 12 residues. Germline V CDR1 and CDR2: SGHRS, YFSETQ. V lost 4 bases to trimming and J lost 10 bases; unmatched junction nucleotides: 6. The CDR3 loop is CASSMSTGGAFF. The CDR3 DNA sequence: TGCGCCAGCAGCATGAGCACAGGGGGAGCTTTCTTT.